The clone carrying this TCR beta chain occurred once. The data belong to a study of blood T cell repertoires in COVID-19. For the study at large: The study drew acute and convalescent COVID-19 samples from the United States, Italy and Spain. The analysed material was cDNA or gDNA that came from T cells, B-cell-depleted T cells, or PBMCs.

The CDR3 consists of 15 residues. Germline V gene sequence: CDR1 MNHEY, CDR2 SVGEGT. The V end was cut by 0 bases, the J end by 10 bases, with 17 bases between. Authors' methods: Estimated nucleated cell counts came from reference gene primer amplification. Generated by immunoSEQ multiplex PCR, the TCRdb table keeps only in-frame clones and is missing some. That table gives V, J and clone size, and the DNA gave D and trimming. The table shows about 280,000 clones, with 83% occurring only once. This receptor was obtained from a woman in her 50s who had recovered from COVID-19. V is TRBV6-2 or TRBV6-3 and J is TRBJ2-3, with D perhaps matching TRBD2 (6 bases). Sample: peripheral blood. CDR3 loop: CASSYSVAERDAQYF. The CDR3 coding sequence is TGTGCCAGCAGTTACTCGGTAGCGGAAAGGGATGCGCAGTATTTT.